This TCR beta chain was found in a study of shared clonotypes between healthy human individuals. Both subsets, CD45RA+ naive and CD45RA-negative memory, were split from the CD4+ cells. V lost 6 bases to trimming and J lost 4 bases, with 21 bases between them. This CDR3 comprises 17 residues. The germline V gene has CDR1 SGHTA and CDR2 FQGNSA. Produced via immunoSEQ multiplex PCR; TCRdb's table is partial and in-frame only. This sample carries about 1.1 million clones, approximately 80% of them seen once, and the ten largest clones take more than 0.5%. This rearrangement joins TRBV7-2 to TRBJ2-2; perhaps TRBD2 as D (5 bases). The specimen sequenced was memory CD4+ T cells from PBMCs. Subset denoted: CD45RA-negative fraction. This clonotype was obtained from a man younger than 35 in good health. Some clones in this sample may be carry-over from other donors' samples. Written as DNA, the CDR3 is TGTGCCAGCAGACGAACCTCGACGGCTGCGGGCACCGGGGAGCTGTTTTTT. The encoded protein is CASRRTSTAAGTGELFF.